This T cell receptor beta chain appears in the sequencing data of a study of blood T cell repertoires in COVID-19. Looking at the study overall: In each case, the material was cDNA or gDNA derived from T cells, B-cell-depleted T cells, or PBMCs.

This clone has a handful of counts. How the authors handled the data: Amplification from reference gene primers served as the basis for estimated nucleated cell counts. The assay was immunoSEQ multiplex PCR, and TCRdb's table has in-frame clones only and misses some. V and J calls and clone size are copied from that table; D and trimming were computed from the DNA. The sample lists hundreds of thousands of clones, 80% to 90% occurring once. Per the germline V gene, CDR1 is SGHRS and CDR2 is YFSETQ. The CDR3 loop spans 15 amino acids. V lost 0 bases to trimming and J lost 0 bases, with 7 bases between them.

Source material: peripheral blood. This sequence originates from a man aged 80 or over with acute or convalescent COVID-19. V and J are TRBV5-1 and TRBJ1-3; no clear D. CDR3 residues: CASSLDWSSGNTIYF. Here the CDR3 DNA reads TGCGCCAGCAGCTTGGACTGGAGCTCTGGAAACACCATATATTTT.